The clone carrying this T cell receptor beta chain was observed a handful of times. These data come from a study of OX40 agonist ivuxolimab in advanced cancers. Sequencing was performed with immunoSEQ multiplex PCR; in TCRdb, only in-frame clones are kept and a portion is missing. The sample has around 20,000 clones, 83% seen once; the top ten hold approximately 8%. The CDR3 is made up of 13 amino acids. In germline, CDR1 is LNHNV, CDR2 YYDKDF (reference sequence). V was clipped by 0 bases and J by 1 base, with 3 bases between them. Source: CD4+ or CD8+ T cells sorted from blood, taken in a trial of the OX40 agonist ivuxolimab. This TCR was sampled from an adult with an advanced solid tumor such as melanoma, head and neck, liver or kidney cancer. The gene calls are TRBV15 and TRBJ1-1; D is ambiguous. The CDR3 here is CATSRDPNTEAFF. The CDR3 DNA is TGTGCCACCAGCAGAGACCCGAACACTGAAGCTTTCTTT.